One and the same sample provided the 3 T cell receptor beta chains below, sequenced in a study of cytomegalovirus exposure and HLA in healthy donors (dated by TCRdb to 2017 to 2019). The library was made by the immunoSEQ multiplex PCR assay. TCRdb's version of the immuneACCESS table is confined to in-frame rearrangements and falls short of the full clone set. An unresolved V gene accounts for under half of the shortfall where checked; the remainder is of unknown origin. The sample records 71,000 or so clones, approximately 96% of which are singletons. The leading ten clones occupy approximately 1.3% of the sample. Sequencing input: PBMCs. Every receptor here comes from a man between 18 and 29 years old in good health and CMV-seropositive.

This chain uses TRBV4-1 with TRBJ2-3; 12 bases agree with TRBD2. This CDR3 contains 17 residues. With 3 bases clipped from V and 3 bases from J, the junction kept 7 bases outside the gene matches. The germline V gene has CDR1 MGHRA and CDR2 YSYEKL. This CDR3 is CASSHAAGTSGTDTQYF. DNA for the CDR3: TGCGCCAGCAGCCATGCCGCCGGGACTAGCGGGACAGATACGCAGTATTTT.

The DNA of the CDR3 is TGTGCCAGCCAGCGGGGTGGCGATACAGGGAATGAGCAGTTCTTC. As protein: CASQRGGDTGNEQFF. V is TRBV2 and J is TRBJ2-1, with D maybe TRBD2 (7 bases). Germline values: CDR1 SNHLY, CDR2 FYNNEI. Deletions cut 8 bases from V and 7 bases from J, with 21 bases between. The CDR3 loop spans 15 amino acids.

The rearrangement uses TRBV9 and TRBJ2-1; weak D call: TRBD2 (5 bases). V was clipped by 0 bases and J by 4 bases, with 8 bases between them. CDR1 is SGDLS and CDR2 is YYNGEE in the germline V gene. This CDR3 has 14 residues. The CDR3 spells CASSVGGGYNEQFF. Here the CDR3 DNA reads TGTGCCAGCAGCGTAGGAGGCGGGTACAATGAGCAGTTCTTC.